This T cell receptor beta chain was recovered during a study of blood T cell repertoires in COVID-19. At the level of the study: Sites across the United States, Italy and Spain contributed samples from acute and convalescent COVID-19.

Per the original data handling: Estimated nucleated cell counts came from reference gene primer amplification. This table comes from immunoSEQ multiplex PCR, and its TCRdb copy is limited to in-frame clones, with some not included. V, J and clone size derive from that table, while D and trimming were established from the DNA sequence. In the table there are around 99,000 clones, approximately 88% of which are singletons. Trimming took 7 bases from V and 9 from J, leaving 22 bases between them. CDR1 and CDR2 from the germline V gene are SNHLY and FYNNEI. There are 15 residues in the CDR3. The sequenced material came from peripheral blood. This clonotype was sampled from a man aged 45-60 years with active or convalescent COVID-19. The chain uses TRBV2 and TRBJ1-5; D is possibly TRBD1 (5 bases). CDR3 DNA sequence: TGTGCCAGCACCCAAAGCCTTCGGGGGGGTCGGCCCCAGCATTTT. It yields the protein CASTQSLRGGRPQHF.